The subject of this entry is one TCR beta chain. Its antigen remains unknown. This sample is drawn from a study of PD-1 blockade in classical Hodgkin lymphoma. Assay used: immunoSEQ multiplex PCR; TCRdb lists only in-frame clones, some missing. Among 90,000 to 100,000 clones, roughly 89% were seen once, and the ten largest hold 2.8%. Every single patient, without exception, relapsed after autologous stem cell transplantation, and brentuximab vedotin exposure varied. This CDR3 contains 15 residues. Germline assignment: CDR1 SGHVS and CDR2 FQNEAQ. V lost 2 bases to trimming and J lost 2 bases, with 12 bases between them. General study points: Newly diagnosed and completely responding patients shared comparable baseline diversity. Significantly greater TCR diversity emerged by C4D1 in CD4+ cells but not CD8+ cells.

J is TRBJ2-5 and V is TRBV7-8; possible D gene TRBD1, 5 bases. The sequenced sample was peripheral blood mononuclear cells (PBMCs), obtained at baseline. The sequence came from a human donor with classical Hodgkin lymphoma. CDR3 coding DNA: TGTGCCAGCAGCTTAAGACAGCAGATTCAAGAGACCCAGTACTTC. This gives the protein CASSLRQQIQETQYF.